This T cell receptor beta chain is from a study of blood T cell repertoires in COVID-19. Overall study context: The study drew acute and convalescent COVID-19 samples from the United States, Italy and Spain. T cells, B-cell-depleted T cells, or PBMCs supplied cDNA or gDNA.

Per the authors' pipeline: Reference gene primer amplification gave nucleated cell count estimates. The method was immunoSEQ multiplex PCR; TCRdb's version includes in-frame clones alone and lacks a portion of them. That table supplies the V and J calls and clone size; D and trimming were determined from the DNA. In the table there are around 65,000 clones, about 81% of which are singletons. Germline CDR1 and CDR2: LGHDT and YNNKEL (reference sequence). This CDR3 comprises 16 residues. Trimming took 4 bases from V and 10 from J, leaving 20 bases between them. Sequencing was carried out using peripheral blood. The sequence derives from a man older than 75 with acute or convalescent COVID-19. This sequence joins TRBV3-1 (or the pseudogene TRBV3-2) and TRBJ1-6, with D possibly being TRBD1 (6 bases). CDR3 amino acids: CASSLNSPGGPSPLHF. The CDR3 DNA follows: TGTGCCAGCAGCCTTAATTCCCCGGGGGGCCCGTCACCCCTCCACTTT.